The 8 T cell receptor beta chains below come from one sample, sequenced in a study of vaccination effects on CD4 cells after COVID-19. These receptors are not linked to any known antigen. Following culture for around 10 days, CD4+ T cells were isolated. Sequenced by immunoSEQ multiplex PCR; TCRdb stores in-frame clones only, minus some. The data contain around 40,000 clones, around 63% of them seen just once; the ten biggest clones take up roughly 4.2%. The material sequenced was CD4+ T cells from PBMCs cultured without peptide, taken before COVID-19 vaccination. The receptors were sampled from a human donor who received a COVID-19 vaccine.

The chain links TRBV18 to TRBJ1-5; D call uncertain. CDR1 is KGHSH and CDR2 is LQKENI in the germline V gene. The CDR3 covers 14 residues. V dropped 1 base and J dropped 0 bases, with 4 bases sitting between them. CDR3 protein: CASSPQISNQPQHF. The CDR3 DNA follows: TGTGCCAGCTCACCACAGATTAGCAATCAGCCCCAGCATTTT.

The CDR3 here is CASSYRDRDRNTIYF. The CDR3 DNA follows: TGTGCCAGCAGTTACCGGGACAGGGACCGGAACACCATATATTTT. The chain has TRBV6-5 and TRBJ1-3; the match to TRBD1 covers 9 bases. Germline V gene data show CDR1 as MNHEY and CDR2 as SVGAGI. Trimming at V came to 2 bases and at J to 7 bases, leaving 6 bases not matched to a gene. This CDR3 region has 15 residues.

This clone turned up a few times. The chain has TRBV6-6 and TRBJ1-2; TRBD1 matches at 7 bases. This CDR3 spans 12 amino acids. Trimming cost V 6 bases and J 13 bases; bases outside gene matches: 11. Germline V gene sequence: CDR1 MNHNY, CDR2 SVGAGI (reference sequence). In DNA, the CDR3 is TGTGCCAGCAGGGTTGACAGGGACTTTCCCACCTTC. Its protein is CASRVDRDFPTF.

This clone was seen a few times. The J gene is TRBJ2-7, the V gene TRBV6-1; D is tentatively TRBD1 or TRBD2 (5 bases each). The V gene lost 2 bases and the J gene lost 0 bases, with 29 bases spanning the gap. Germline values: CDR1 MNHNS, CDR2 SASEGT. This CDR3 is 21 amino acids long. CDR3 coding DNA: TGTGCCAGCAGTGAAATTCTTCAACTACGGGGCAAGCCCTTCTTCTCCTACGAGCAGTACTTC. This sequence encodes CASSEILQLRGKPFFSYEQYF.

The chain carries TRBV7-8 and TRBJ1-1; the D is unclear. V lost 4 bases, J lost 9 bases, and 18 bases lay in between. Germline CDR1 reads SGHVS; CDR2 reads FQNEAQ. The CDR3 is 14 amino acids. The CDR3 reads CASSSPTLPGKAFF. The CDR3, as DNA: TGTGCCAGCAGCTCACCTACATTGCCTGGGAAAGCTTTCTTT.

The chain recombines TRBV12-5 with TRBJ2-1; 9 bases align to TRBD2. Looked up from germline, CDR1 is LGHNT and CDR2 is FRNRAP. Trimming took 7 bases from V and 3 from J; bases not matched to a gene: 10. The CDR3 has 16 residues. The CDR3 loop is CASASPSGNFYNEQFF. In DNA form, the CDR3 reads TGTGCTAGTGCCTCCCCTAGCGGGAATTTCTACAATGAGCAGTTCTTC.

As DNA, the CDR3 is TGTGCCAGCAGTGAAGTGGGACAGGGGGCGCGGGTCACTGAAGCTTTCTTT. Translating it yields CASSEVGQGARVTEAFF. The chain has TRBV2 and TRBJ1-1, with 12 positions matching TRBD1. Germline assignment: CDR1 SNHLY and CDR2 FYNNEI. V was clipped by 1 base and J by 4 bases; unmatched bases: 7. The CDR3 is made up of 17 amino acids.

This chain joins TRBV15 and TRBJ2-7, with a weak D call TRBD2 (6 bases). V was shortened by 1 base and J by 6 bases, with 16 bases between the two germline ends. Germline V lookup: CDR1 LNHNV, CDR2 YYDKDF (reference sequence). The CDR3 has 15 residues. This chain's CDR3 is CATSRGGTRLTEQYF. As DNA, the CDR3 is TGTGCCACCAGCAGAGGCGGGACGAGGTTGACCGAGCAGTACTTC.